The next 22 T cell receptor beta chains were all read from a single sample in a study of blood T cell repertoires in COVID-19. Clones were read by immunoSEQ multiplex PCR, and TCRdb kept only the in-frame ones, dropping some. The table records roughly 190,000 clones, 84% of them present only once. The material sequenced was peripheral blood. These receptors were obtained from a man aged 25 to 40 with active or convalescent COVID-19.

A single count supports this clone. The genes are TRBV27 and TRBJ2-1; 7 bases are shared with TRBD1. J lost 0 bases, V lost 4 bases, and 6 bases had no gene match. The CDR3 sequence is 16 residues long. Germline loops: CDR1 MNHEY, CDR2 SMNVEV (reference sequence). Here the CDR3 DNA reads TGTGCCAGCAGTTGGGGACAGTTAAGCTCCTACAATGAGCAGTTCTTC. As protein: CASSWGQLSSYNEQFF.

V is TRBV27 and J is TRBJ1-2; D remains ambiguous. This CDR3 spans 15 amino acids. The V gene's germline CDR1 is MNHEY and CDR2 SMNVEV (reference sequence). V was clipped by 3 bases and J by 4 bases, with 15 bases between them. As DNA, the CDR3 is TGTGCCAGCAGTTTGGAGGGTTCCCCCTCCTATGGCTACACCTTC. Protein sequence: CASSLEGSPSYGYTF.

The rearrangement joins TRBV6-6 to TRBJ2-2, with D possibly matching TRBD1 (6 bases). Trimming took 6 bases from V and 5 from J, leaving 13 bases between them. This CDR3 has 14 residues. Germline V CDR1 and CDR2: MNHNY, SVGAGI (reference sequence). CDR3 nucleotide sequence: TGTGCCAGCAGCGGGACACAGGAAACCGGGGAGCTGTTTTTT. Protein sequence: CASSGTQETGELFF.

The chain uses TRBV5-1 and TRBJ1-2, with a weak D call TRBD1 (6 bases). From germline, CDR1 is SGHRS and CDR2 YFSETQ. Trimming stripped 4 bases from V and 5 bases from J, with 9 bases between. The CDR3 runs 12 residues. The CDR3 sequence: CASSPQGYGYTF. CDR3 nucleotide sequence: TGCGCCAGCAGCCCGCAGGGGTATGGCTACACCTTC. The whole variable domain, remainder taken from reference TRBV5-1 and TRBJ1-2, is KAGVTQTPRYLIKTRGQQVTLSCSPISGHRSVSWYQQTPGQGLQFLFEYFSETQRNKGNFPGRFSGRQFSNSRSEMNVSTLELGDSALYLCASSPQGYGYTFGSGTRLTVV.

J is TRBJ1-5 and V is TRBV27; 9 nucleotides match TRBD1. Germline V gives CDR1 MNHEY, CDR2 SMNVEV (reference sequence). V shed 3 bases, J shed 10 bases, and the junction held 7 bases outside the gene matches. The CDR3 runs 14 residues. CDR3 region: CASSFGGTGKPQHF. The CDR3 DNA sequence: TGTGCCAGCAGTTTCGGCGGGACAGGGAAACCCCAGCATTTT.

The V and J genes are TRBV12-3 or TRBV12-4 and TRBJ1-2; 8 nucleotides align to TRBD1. The CDR3 has 13 amino acids. The CDR3 DNA reads as TGTGTCTGCTCAGGGGGCGTTATGGATGGCTACACCTTC. It specifies CVCSGGVMDGYTF.

The chain joins TRBV11-3 to TRBJ1-1, with TRBD1 as a possible D gene (5 bases). Looked up from germline, CDR1 is SGHNT and CDR2 is YENEEA. V gave up 1 base and J gave up 0 bases, with 9 bases separating them. The CDR3 totals 15 residues. Here the CDR3 reads CASSLGRGVNTEAFF. As DNA, the CDR3 is TGTGCCAGCAGCTTAGGGCGGGGGGTGAACACTGAAGCTTTCTTT.

The chain combines TRBV7-9 with TRBJ2-3; 10 bases align to TRBD1. CDR1 SEHNR and CDR2 FQNEAQ come from the germline V gene (reference sequence). CDR3 length: 15 amino acids. Trimming cost V 5 bases and J 1 base; bases outside gene matches: 3. CDR3 DNA: TGTGCCAGCAGCCGGACAGGGGGGGGCACAGATACGCAGTATTTT. Translation gives CASSRTGGGTDTQYF. The variable domain in full, completed from reference TRBV7-9 and TRBJ2-3, reads DTGVSQNPRHKITKRGQNVTFRCDPISEHNRLYWYRQTLGQGPEFLTYFQNEAQLEKSRLLSDRFSAERPKGSFSTLEIQRTEQGDSAMYLCASSRTGGGTDTQYFGPGTRLTVL.

The chain is built from TRBV3-1 (or the pseudogene TRBV3-2) and TRBJ1-2; TRBD1 might be the D (5 bases). V shed 4 bases and J shed 3 bases, with 15 bases lying between them. Germline lookup yields CDR1 LGHDT and CDR2 YNNKEL (reference sequence). This CDR3 region has 15 residues. The CDR3 sequence: CASSPPRGGDYGYTF. In DNA form, the CDR3 reads TGTGCCAGCAGCCCCCCCCGGGGCGGGGACTATGGCTACACCTTC.

The CDR3 reads CASSLSRQGPLHF. The CDR3, as DNA: TGTGCCAGCAGTTTATCCCGACAGGGACCCCTCCACTTT. The V and J genes are TRBV28 and TRBJ1-6; TRBD1 matches 7 bases. The CDR3 extends over 13 amino acids. V was clipped by 1 base and J by 12 bases; unmatched bases: 3. Germline V CDR1 and CDR2: MDHEN, SYDVKM.

This clone was picked up one time. CDR3 DNA: TGCGCCAGCAGCCAAGGAGTTCCCAGGGGGCGCGATTGGAGCAATCAGCCCCAGCATTTT. Amino acid sequence: CASSQGVPRGRDWSNQPQHF. V is TRBV4-1 and J is TRBJ1-5, with 8 bases aligning to TRBD1. The CDR3 is made up of 20 amino acids. Germline values: CDR1 MGHRA, CDR2 YSYEKL. V dropped 1 base and J dropped 1; count of bases not matched to a gene: 15.

The chain joins TRBV11-3 to TRBJ2-7; D might be TRBD1 (6 bases). Germline loops: CDR1 SGHNT, CDR2 YENEEA. V was shortened by 0 bases and J by 7 bases, with 19 bases between the two germline ends. The CDR3 extends over 16 amino acids. CDR3 loop: CASSLDGSGRGYEQYF. The CDR3 bases are TGTGCCAGCAGCTTAGATGGGTCAGGCAGGGGATATGAGCAGTACTTC.

This chain connects TRBV6-5 to TRBJ1-2, with D possibly TRBD1 on 5 matching bases. This CDR3 is 14 amino acids long. Germline loops: CDR1 MNHEY, CDR2 SVGAGI. V lost 2 bases and J 4 bases, leaving 11 bases between the germline ends. The CDR3 sequence is CASSYDGRAYGYTF. In DNA, the CDR3 is TGTGCCAGCAGTTACGACGGCAGGGCCTATGGCTACACCTTC.

This clone came up a few times. The chain links TRBV10-3 to TRBJ2-3, with 7 bases that match TRBD2. This CDR3 has 14 residues. The germline V gene encodes CDR1 ENHRY and CDR2 SYGVKD. V shed 10 bases and J 0 bases; nucleotides not matched to a gene: 7. CDR3 residues: CATTSGVSTDTQYF. As DNA, the CDR3 is TGTGCCACTACGAGCGGGGTGAGCACAGATACGCAGTATTTT.

The CDR3 loop reads CASSLEWEGGGYTF. The CDR3, as DNA: TGTGCCAGCAGCTTAGAGTGGGAGGGTGGGGGCTACACCTTC. The V and J genes are TRBV7-8 and TRBJ1-2; D remains unclear. The CDR3 consists of 14 residues. The V and J ends lost 1 base and 8 bases respectively, with 14 bases between them. Germline V lookup: CDR1 SGHVS, CDR2 FQNEAQ.

The chain couples TRBV11-2 to TRBJ1-2; D is perhaps TRBD1 (5 bases). CDR3 length: 14 amino acids. V gave up 4 bases and J gave up 4 bases, with 13 bases separating them. Germline CDR1 is SGHAT and CDR2 is FQNNGV. The CDR3 DNA reads TGTGCCAGCAGCTCGGGGGGACCGGGCTATGGCTACACCTTC. It translates to CASSSGGPGYGYTF.

The rearrangement joins TRBV29-1 to TRBJ2-1; 7 positions agree with TRBD2. J gave up 2 bases and V 1 base, and 5 bases lay outside the gene matches. The germline gives CDR1 SQVTM, CDR2 ANQGSEA. The CDR3 loop spans 15 amino acids. CDR3 loop: CSVEGYGGTYNEQFF. The DNA of the CDR3 is TGCAGCGTTGAAGGATACGGGGGGACCTACAATGAGCAGTTCTTC.

The rearrangement joins TRBV7-6 to TRBJ1-5; possible D gene TRBD1, 5 bases. Trimming shortened V by 0 bases and J by 7 bases, and 13 bases separated the two germline ends. The CDR3 length is 15 residues. Per the germline V gene, CDR1 is SGHVS and CDR2 is FNYEAQ. The CDR3 bases are TGTGCCAGCAGCTTAGCTGATGGGCAGGGACAGCCCCAGCATTTT. Translated, it gives CASSLADGQGQPQHF.

The chain joins TRBV28 to TRBJ1-2; D uncertain. V dropped 2 bases and J dropped 5 bases, with 6 bases sitting between them. There are 12 residues in the CDR3. Germline V gives CDR1 MDHEN, CDR2 SYDVKM. The CDR3 here is CASSLKQYGYTF. CDR3 coding DNA: TGTGCCAGCAGTTTAAAACAGTATGGCTACACCTTC.

In this sample, this clone turned up once. CDR3 protein: CASRLAGGGNEQFF. The CDR3 DNA follows: TGTGCCAGTAGACTAGCGGGAGGGGGGAATGAGCAGTTCTTC. V and J are TRBV19 and TRBJ2-1; 13 positions agree with TRBD2. The CDR3 is 14 residues long. With V trimmed by 6 bases and J by 7 bases, 3 bases remained unmatched. CDR1 is LNHDA and CDR2 is SQIVND in the germline V gene (reference sequence).

The genes are TRBV28 and TRBJ2-5; TRBD2 matches 8 bases. The germline V gene encodes CDR1 MDHEN and CDR2 SYDVKM. The CDR3 covers 15 residues. Trimming took 2 bases from V and 3 from J; bases not matched to a gene: 5. CDR3 loop: CASSLRGTSKETQYF. The CDR3 DNA follows: TGTGCCAGCAGTTTAAGGGGGACTAGTAAAGAGACCCAGTACTTC.

The chain couples TRBV2 to TRBJ1-1, with 8 positions matching TRBD1. Trimming cost V 6 bases and J 2 bases; bases outside gene matches: 11. The CDR3 length is 16 residues. Germline CDR1 is SNHLY and CDR2 is FYNNEI. For the CDR3, the DNA is TGTGCCAGCAGGCCTCCCGGGACAGGTCTTAACACTGAAGCTTTCTTT. Amino acids: CASRPPGTGLNTEAFF.